This note documents a single T cell receptor beta chain sequence. This entry comes from a study of blood T cell repertoires in COVID-19. V was pared by 2 bases and J by 0 bases, with 13 bases between. CDR3 size: 17 residues. CDR1 and CDR2 from the germline V gene are MGHRA and YSYEKL. Produced via immunoSEQ multiplex PCR; TCRdb's table is partial and in-frame only. The data show tens of thousands of clones, with roughly 80% seen just once and about a fifth held by the top ten. The sequencing sample was made of peripheral blood. The source is a woman of 80 years or more with active or convalescent COVID-19. V and J are TRBV4-1 and TRBJ2-2; a possible D gene is TRBD2 (6 bases). CDR3: CASSQRRTGANTGELFF. DNA for the CDR3: TGCGCCAGCAGCCAACGCAGGACGGGAGCGAACACCGGGGAGCTGTTTTTT.